This TCR beta chain was captured in a study of shared clonotypes between healthy human individuals. Comment on this clone: In the same sample, other DNA sequences code for this CDR3.

The CDR3 is 11 amino acids. CDR1 DFQATT and CDR2 SNEGSKA come from the germline V gene (reference sequence). V lost 5 bases, J lost 4 bases, and 2 bases stayed unmatched. Produced via immunoSEQ multiplex PCR; TCRdb's table is partial and in-frame only. The sample lists a few million clones, approximately 96% seen once, with about 0.13% in the top ten. This sequence originates from a man between 18 and 29 years old in good health. The source material was naive CD4+ T cells sorted from blood. Documented subset: CD45RA+ positively selected. The chain links TRBV20-1 to TRBJ2-7, with TRBD1 identical over 7 bases. For the CDR3, the DNA is TGCAGTGCTCTACAGGGGTACGAGCAGTACTTC. This translates into CSALQGYEQYF.